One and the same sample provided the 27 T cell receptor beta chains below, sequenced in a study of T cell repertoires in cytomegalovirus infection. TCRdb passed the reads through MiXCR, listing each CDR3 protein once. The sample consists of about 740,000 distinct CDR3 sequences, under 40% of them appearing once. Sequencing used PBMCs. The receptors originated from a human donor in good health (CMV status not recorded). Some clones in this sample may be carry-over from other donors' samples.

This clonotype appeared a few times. The CDR3 is CASSLQGSDTQYF. The CDR3 region has the DNA TGTGCCAGCAGCTTACAGGGTTCAGATACGCAGTATTTT. The chain combines TRBV7-3 with TRBJ2-3; a possible D gene is TRBD1 (5 bases). V was clipped by 2 bases and J by 4 bases, with 7 bases between them. Germline V gene data show CDR1 as SGHTA and CDR2 as FQGTGA. CDR3 size: 13 residues. Based on the CDR3 plus reference TRBV7-3 and TRBJ2-3, the full variable domain is GAGVSQTPSNKVTEKGKYVELRCDPISGHTALYWYRQSLGQGPEFLIYFQGTGAADDSGLPNDRFFAVRPEGSVSTLKIQRTERGDSAVYLCASSLQGSDTQYFGPGTRLTVL.

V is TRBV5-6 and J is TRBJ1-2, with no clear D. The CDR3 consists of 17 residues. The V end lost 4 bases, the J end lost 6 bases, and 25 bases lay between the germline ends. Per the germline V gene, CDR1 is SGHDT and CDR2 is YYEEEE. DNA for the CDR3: TGTGCCAGCAGCCCTCTTAGAGACCGACAAGGTATGGATGGCTACACCTTC. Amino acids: CASSPLRDRQGMDGYTF.

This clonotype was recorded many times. This CDR3 reads CASSLEGLAGVYNEQFF. DNA of the CDR3: TGTGCCAGCAGCTTAGAGGGACTAGCGGGAGTTTACAATGAGCAGTTCTTC. The chain employs TRBV7-9 and TRBJ2-1, with 14 bases matching TRBD2. Looked up from germline, CDR1 is SEHNR and CDR2 is FQNEAQ (reference sequence). The CDR3 runs to 17 residues. The V and J ends lost 1 base and 4 bases, in that order; junction bases with no gene match: 3.

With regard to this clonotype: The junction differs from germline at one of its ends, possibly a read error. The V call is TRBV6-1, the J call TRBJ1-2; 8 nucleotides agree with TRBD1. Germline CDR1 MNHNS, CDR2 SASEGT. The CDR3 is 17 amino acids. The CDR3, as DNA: TGTGCCAGTAGTGTGTGGACAGGGCTGGGTGTTCTGGGTGGCTACACCTTC. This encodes CASSVWTGLGVLGGYTF.

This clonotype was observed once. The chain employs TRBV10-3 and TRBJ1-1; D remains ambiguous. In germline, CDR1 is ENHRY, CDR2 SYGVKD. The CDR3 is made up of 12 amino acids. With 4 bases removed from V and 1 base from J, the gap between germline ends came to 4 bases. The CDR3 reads CAISVSNTEAFF. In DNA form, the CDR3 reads TGTGCCATCAGTGTCTCGAACACTGAAGCTTTCTTT.

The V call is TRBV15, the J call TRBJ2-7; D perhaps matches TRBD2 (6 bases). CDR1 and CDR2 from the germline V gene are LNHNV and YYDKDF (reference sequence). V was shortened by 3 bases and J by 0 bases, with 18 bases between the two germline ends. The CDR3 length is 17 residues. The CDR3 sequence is CATSSIPVETSSYEQYF. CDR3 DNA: TGTGCCACCAGCAGTATACCAGTCGAGACTAGCTCCTACGAGCAGTACTTC.

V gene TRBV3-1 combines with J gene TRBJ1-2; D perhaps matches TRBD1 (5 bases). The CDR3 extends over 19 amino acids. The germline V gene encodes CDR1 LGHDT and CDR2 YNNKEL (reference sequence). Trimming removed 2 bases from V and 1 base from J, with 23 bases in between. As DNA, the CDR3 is TGTGCCAGCAGCCAATTCACAGGAGGGGCGGAGGAAAATAACTATGGCTACACCTTC. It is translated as CASSQFTGGAEENNYGYTF.

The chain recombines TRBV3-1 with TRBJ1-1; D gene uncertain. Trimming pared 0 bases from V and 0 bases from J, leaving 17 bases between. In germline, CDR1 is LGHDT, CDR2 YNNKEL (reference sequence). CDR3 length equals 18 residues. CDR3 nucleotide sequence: TGTGCCAGCAGCCAAGATATATATTCGGGCAGTCTGAACACTGAAGCTTTCTTT. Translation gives CASSQDIYSGSLNTEAFF.

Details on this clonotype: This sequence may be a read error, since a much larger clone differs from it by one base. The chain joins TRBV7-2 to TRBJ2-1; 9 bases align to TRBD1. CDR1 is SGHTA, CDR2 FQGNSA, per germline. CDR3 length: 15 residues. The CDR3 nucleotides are TGTTCCAGCAGCAGCGGACAGGGGAGGCTTGATGAGCAGTTCTTC. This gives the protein CSSSSGQGRLDEQFF.

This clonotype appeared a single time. DNA for the CDR3: TGCGCCAGCAGCCAAGGGGGGCTTGGCGGGAATGAGCAGTTCTTC. Protein product: CASSQGGLGGNEQFF. This chain uses TRBV4-3 with TRBJ2-1; a possible D gene is TRBD1 (6 bases). Trimming removed 1 base from V and 7 bases from J, with 14 bases in between. This CDR3 contains 15 residues. CDR1 and CDR2 (germline): LGHNA, YSLEER.

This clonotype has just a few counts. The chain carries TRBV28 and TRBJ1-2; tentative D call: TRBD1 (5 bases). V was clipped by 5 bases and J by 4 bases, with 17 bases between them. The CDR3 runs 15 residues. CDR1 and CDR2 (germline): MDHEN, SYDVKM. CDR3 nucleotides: TGTGCCAGCAGTATAAACACGGGGCCTATCTATGGCTACACCTTC. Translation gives CASSINTGPIYGYTF.

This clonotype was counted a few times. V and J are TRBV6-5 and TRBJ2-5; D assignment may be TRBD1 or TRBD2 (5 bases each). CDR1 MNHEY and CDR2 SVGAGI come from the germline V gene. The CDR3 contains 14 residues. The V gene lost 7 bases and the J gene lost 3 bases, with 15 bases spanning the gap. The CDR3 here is CASNVVRDEETQYF. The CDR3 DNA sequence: TGTGCCAGCAATGTCGTTAGGGACGAAGAGACCCAGTACTTC.

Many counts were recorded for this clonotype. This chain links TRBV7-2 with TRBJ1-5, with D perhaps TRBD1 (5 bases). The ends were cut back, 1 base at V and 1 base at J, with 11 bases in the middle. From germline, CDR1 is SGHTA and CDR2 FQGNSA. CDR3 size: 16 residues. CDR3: CASSLGTGPSNQPQHF. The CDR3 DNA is TGTGCCAGCAGCTTAGGAACAGGTCCAAGCAATCAGCCCCAGCATTTT.

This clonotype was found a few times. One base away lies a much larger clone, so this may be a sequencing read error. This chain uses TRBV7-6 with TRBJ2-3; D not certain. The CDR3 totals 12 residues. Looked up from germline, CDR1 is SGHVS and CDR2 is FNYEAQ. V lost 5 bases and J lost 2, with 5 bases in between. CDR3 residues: CASSTITDTQYF. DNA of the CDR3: TGTGCCAGCAGCACCATCACAGATACGCAGTATTTT. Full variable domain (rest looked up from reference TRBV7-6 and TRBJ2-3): GAGVSQSPRYKVTKRGQDVALRCDPISGHVSLYWYRQALGQGPEFLTYFNYEAQQDKSGLPNDRFSAERPEGSISTLTIQRTEQRDSAMYRCASSTITDTQYFGPGTRLTVL.

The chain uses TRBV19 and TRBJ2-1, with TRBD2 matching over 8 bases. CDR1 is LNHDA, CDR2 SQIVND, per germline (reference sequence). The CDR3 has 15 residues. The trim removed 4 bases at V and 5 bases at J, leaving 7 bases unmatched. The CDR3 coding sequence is TGTGCCAGTAGTAGGCCGGGACTAGGCCACAATGAGCAGTTCTTC. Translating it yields CASSRPGLGHNEQFF.

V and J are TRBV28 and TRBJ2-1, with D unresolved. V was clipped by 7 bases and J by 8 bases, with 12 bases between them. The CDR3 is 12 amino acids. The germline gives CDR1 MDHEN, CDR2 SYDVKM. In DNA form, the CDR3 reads TGTGCCAGCACCCAATCAAGAGATGAGCAGTTCTTC. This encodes CASTQSRDEQFF.

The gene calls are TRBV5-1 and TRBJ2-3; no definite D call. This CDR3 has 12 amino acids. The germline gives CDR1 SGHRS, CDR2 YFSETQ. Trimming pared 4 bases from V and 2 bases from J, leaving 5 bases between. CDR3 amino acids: CASSGNTDTQYF. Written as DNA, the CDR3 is TGCGCCAGCAGCGGCAACACAGATACGCAGTATTTT.

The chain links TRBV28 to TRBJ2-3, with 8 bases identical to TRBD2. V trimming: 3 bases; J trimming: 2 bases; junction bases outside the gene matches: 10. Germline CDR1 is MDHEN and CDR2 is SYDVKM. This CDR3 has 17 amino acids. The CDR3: CASSLRRLAGVTDTQYF. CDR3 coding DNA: TGTGCCAGCAGTTTGCGTCGGCTAGCGGGCGTCACAGATACGCAGTATTTT.

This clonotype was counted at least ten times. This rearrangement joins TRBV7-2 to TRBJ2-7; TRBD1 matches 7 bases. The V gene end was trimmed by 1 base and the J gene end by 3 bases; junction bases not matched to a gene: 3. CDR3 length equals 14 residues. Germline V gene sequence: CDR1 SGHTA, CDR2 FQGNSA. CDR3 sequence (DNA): TGTGCCAGCAGCTTAGGCAGGGGGAACTACGAGCAGTACTTC. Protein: CASSLGRGNYEQYF.

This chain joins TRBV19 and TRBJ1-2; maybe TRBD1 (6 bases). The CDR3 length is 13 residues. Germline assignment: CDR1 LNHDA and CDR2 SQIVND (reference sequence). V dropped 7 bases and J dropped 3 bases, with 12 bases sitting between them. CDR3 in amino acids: CASKPRQDYGYTF. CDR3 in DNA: TGTGCCAGTAAACCTCGACAGGACTATGGCTACACCTTC.

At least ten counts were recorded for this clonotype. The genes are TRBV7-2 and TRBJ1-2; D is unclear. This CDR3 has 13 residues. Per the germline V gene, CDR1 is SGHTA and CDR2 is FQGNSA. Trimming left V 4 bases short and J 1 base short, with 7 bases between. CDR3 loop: CASSSRVNYGYTF. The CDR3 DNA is TGTGCCAGCAGCTCACGGGTTAACTATGGCTACACCTTC. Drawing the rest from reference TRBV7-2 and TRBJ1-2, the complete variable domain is GAGVSQSPSNKVTEKGKDVELRCDPISGHTALYWYRQSLGQGLEFLIYFQGNSAPDKSGLPSDRFSAERTGGSVSTLTIQRTQQEDSAVYLCASSSRVNYGYTFGSGTRLTVV.

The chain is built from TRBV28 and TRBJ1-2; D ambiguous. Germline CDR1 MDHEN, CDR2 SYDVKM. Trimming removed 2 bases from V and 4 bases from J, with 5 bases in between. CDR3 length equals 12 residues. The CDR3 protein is CASSLMGYGYTF. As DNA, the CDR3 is TGTGCCAGCAGTTTAATGGGCTATGGCTACACCTTC.

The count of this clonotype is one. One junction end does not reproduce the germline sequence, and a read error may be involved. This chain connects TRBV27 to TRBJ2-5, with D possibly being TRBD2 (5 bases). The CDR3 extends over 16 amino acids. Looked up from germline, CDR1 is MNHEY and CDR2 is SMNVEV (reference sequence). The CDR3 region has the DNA TGTGCCAGCAGTTTATCTCAGCGGTTGGCTGGTGAGACCCAGTCCTTC. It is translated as CASSLSQRLAGETQSF.

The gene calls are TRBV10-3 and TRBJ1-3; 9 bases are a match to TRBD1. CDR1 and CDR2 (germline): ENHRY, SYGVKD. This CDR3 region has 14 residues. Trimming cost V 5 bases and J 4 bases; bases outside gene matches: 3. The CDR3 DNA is TGTGCCATCAGTTACGGGACAGGGGGAAACACCATATATTTT. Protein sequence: CAISYGTGGNTIYF.

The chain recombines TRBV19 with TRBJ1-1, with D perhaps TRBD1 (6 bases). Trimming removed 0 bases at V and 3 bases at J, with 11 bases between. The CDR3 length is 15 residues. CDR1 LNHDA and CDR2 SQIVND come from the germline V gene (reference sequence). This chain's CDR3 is CASSIDQGPDTEAFF. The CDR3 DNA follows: TGTGCCAGTAGTATAGATCAGGGGCCTGACACTGAAGCTTTCTTT.

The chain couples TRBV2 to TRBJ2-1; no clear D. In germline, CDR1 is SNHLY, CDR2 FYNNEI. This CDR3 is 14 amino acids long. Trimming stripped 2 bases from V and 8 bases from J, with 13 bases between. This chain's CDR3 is CASSEKGTAYEQFF. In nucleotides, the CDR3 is TGTGCCAGCAGTGAAAAGGGCACCGCTTATGAGCAGTTCTTC.

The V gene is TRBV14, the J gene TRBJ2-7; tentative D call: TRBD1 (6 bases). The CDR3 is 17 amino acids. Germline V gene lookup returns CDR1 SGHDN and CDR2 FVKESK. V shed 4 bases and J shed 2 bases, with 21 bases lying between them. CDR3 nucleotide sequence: TGTGCCAGCAGCCGCCGACCGCGGACAGCCTCCCCCTACGAGCAGTACTTC. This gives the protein CASSRRPRTASPYEQYF. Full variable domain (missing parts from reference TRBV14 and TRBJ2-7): EAGVTQFPSHSVIEKGQTVTLRCDPISGHDNLYWYRRVMGKEIKFLLHFVKESKQDESGMPNNRFLAERTGGTYSTLKVQPAELEDSGVYFCASSRRPRTASPYEQYFGPGTRLTVT.